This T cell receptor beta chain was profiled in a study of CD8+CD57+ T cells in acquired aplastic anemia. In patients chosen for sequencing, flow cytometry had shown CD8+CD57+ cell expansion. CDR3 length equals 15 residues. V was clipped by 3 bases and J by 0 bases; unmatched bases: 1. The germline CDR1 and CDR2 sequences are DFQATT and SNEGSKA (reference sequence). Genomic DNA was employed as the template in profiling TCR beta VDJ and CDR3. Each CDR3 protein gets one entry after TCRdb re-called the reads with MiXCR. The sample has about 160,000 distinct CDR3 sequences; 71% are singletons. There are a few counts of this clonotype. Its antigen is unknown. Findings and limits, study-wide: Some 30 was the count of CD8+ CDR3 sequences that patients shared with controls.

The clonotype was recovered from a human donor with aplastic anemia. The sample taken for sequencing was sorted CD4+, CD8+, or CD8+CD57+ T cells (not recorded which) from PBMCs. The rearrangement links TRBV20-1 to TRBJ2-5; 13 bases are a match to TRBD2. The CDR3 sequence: CSARGTSGNQETQYF. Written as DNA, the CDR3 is TGCAGTGCTAGGGGGACTAGCGGGAACCAAGAGACCCAGTACTTC.